This T cell receptor beta chain was captured by sequencing in a study of beta chain features in type 1 diabetes. Germline V lookup: CDR1 MGHDK, CDR2 SYGVNS. V gave up 3 bases and J gave up 4 bases, with 9 bases separating them. The CDR3 has 14 residues. As every portion of the isolated RNA was reverse transcribed, the sequencing read expressed TCRB transcripts. Here immunoSEQ multiplex PCR was the method, and the copy in TCRdb shows in-frame clones only, minus some. Among roughly 250,000 clones listed, over 7.5% were seen once. This clone showed up just a few times. V usage is TRBV25-1 and J usage is TRBJ2-2; no clear D gene. The receptor's source is a woman between 18 and 29 years old in good health. The sample consisted of naive CD4+ T cells from blood. CDR3: CASSEWHLTGELFF. DNA for the CDR3: TGTGCCAGCAGTGAGTGGCACCTCACCGGGGAGCTGTTTTTT.